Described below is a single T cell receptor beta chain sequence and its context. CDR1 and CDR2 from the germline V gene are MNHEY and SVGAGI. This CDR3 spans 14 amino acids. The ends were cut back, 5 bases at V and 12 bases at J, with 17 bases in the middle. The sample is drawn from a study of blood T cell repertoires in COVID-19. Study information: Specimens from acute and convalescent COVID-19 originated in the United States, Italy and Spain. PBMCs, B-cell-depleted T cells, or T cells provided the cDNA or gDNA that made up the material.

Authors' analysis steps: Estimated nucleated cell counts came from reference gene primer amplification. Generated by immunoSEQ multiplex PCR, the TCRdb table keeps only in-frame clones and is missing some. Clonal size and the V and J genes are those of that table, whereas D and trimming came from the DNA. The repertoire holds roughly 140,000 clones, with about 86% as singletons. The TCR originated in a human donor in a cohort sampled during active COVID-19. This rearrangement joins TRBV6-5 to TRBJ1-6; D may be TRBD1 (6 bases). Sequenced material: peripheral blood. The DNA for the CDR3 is TGTGCCAGCAGTAAAACGCAGCAAGGGGGACCCCTCCACTTT. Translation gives CASSKTQQGGPLHF.